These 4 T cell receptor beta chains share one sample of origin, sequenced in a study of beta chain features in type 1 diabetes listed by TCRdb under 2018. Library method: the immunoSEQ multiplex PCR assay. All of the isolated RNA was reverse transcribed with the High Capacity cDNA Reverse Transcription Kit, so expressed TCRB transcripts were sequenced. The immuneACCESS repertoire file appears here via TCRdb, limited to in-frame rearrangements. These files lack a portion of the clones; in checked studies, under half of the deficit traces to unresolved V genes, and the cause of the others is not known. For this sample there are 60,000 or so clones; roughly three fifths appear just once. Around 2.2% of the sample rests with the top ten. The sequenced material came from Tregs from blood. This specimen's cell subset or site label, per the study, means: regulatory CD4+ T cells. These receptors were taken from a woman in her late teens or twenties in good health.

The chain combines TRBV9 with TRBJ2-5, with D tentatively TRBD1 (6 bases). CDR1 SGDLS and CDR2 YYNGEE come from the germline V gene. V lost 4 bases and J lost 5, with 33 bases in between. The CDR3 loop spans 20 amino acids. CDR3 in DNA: TGTGCCAGCAGCCCCGTTTTGGTAGACCTCCCGAGGGGGAATTGGGAGACCCAGTACTTC. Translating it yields CASSPVLVDLPRGNWETQYF.

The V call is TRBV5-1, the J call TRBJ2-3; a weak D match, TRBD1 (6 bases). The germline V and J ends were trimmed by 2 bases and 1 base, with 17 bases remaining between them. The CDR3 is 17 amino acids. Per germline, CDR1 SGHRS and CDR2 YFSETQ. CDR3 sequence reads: CASSFTITGTGTDTQYF. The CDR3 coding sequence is TGCGCCAGCAGCTTTACTATCACAGGGACCGGCACAGATACGCAGTATTTT.

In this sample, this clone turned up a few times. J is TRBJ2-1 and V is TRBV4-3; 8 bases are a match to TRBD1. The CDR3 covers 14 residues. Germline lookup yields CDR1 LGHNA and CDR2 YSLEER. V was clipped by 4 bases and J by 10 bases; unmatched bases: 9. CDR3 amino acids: CASSLLGQGGEQFF. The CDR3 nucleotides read TGCGCCAGCAGCCTCCTCGGACAGGGAGGAGAGCAGTTCTTC.

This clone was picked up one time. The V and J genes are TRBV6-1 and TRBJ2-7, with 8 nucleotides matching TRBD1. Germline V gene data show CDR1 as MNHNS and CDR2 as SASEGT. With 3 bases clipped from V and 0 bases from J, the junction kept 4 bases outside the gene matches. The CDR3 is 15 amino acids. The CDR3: CASSDGTGLSYEQYF. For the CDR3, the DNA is TGTGCCAGCAGTGATGGGACAGGCCTCTCCTACGAGCAGTACTTC.